Presented here are 23 T cell receptor beta chains from one specimen sequenced in a study of T cells in tuberculosis. The protocol was immunoSEQ multiplex PCR, while the TCRdb copy is restricted to in-frame clones and leaves out a portion. Of around 30,000 clones listed, 90% are singletons. The sequenced sample was PBMCs. The source of these receptors is a donor between 10 and 35 years old with latent tuberculosis or without tuberculosis infection.

The rearrangement uses TRBV10-3 and TRBJ2-3, with D possibly TRBD2 on 6 matching bases. CDR3 length equals 16 residues. V was trimmed by 2 bases and J by 0 bases, leaving 12 bases between them. Germline V gene lookup returns CDR1 ENHRY and CDR2 SYGVKD. CDR3 DNA: TGTGCCATCAGTGAGCGCTCCGGGACTAGCACAGATACGCAGTATTTT. Protein: CAISERSGTSTDTQYF.

V and J are TRBV28 and TRBJ1-2, with D perhaps TRBD1 (5 bases). V shed 10 bases and J shed 6 bases, with 27 bases lying between them. In germline, CDR1 is MDHEN, CDR2 SYDVKM. The CDR3 has 16 residues. Here the CDR3 reads CAITEIGARERNGYTF. DNA of the CDR3: TGTGCCATTACCGAAATCGGGGCGCGGGAAAGAAATGGCTACACCTTC.

The chain combines TRBV18 with TRBJ2-3, with 7 bases that match TRBD1. Germline-derived CDR1 and CDR2 are KGHSH and LQKENI. This CDR3 has 15 residues. With V trimmed by 6 bases and J by 5 bases, 11 bases remained unmatched. The CDR3 sequence is CASSIRQGTLDTQYF. In DNA, the CDR3 is TGTGCCAGCTCCATCCGACAGGGAACTTTAGATACGCAGTATTTT. Supplemented by reference TRBV18 and TRBJ2-3, the full variable domain reads NAGVMQNPRHLVRRRGQEARLRCSPMKGHSHVYWYRQLPEEGLKFMVYLQKENIIDESGMPKERFSAEFPKEGPSILRIQQVVRGDSAAYFCASSIRQGTLDTQYFGPGTRLTVL.

The CDR3 reads CASSPTPRQGAPPYEQYF. The CDR3 DNA reads as TGTGCCAGCAGCCCAACCCCGCGACAGGGGGCCCCCCCCTACGAGCAGTACTTC. This chain connects TRBV7-2 to TRBJ2-7; 10 bases align to TRBD1. CDR3 length equals 18 residues. The V gene end was trimmed by 5 bases and the J gene end by 2 bases; junction bases not matched to a gene: 15. Germline V gene data show CDR1 as SGHTA and CDR2 as FQGNSA. The complete variable domain, with remaining parts taken from reference TRBV7-2 and TRBJ2-7, reads GAGVSQSPSNKVTEKGKDVELRCDPISGHTALYWYRQSLGQGLEFLIYFQGNSAPDKSGLPSDRFSAERTGGSVSTLTIQRTQQEDSAVYLCASSPTPRQGAPPYEQYFGPGTRLTVT.

V and J are TRBV7-2 and TRBJ2-7; 10 nucleotides line up with TRBD1. Unmatched junction bases numbered 3, after V lost 3 bases and J lost 4 bases. The CDR3 consists of 14 residues. Germline V gene data show CDR1 as SGHTA and CDR2 as FQGNSA. The DNA for the CDR3 is TGTGCCAGCAGCTTGGGGACAGGGGCGTACGAGCAGTACTTC. Its protein is CASSLGTGAYEQYF.

The chain carries TRBV7-9 and TRBJ2-5, with a possible D match to TRBD1 (5 bases). The germline V gene has CDR1 SEHNR and CDR2 FQNEAQ (reference sequence). Trimming stripped 3 bases from V and 2 bases from J, with 25 bases between. CDR3 length equals 19 residues. The CDR3 sequence: CASSFRMQGVRGLQETQYF. The CDR3 coding sequence is TGTGCCAGCAGCTTCAGAATGCAGGGCGTTCGTGGCCTACAAGAGACCCAGTACTTC.

The chain carries TRBV10-3 and TRBJ2-1, with 14 nucleotides matching TRBD2. The germline V gene encodes CDR1 ENHRY and CDR2 SYGVKD. The CDR3 contains 16 residues. With 7 bases clipped from V and 4 bases from J, the junction kept 6 bases outside the gene matches. In DNA, the CDR3 is TGTGCCATCAATAATGGACTAGCGGGGGGATACAATGAGCAGTTCTTC. Translating gives CAINNGLAGGYNEQFF.

The chain carries TRBV5-6 and TRBJ2-1; maybe TRBD2 (6 bases). The CDR3 is 11 amino acids. The ends were cut back, 4 bases at V and 14 bases at J, with 13 bases in the middle. Looked up from germline, CDR1 is SGHDT and CDR2 is YYEEEE. The CDR3 DNA is TGTGCCAGCAGCGCGGGGCCCACCGAGTTCTTC. Encoded protein: CASSAGPTEFF.

The genes are TRBV19 and TRBJ1-4, with no clear D. Germline V gene data show CDR1 as LNHDA and CDR2 as SQIVND (reference sequence). V lost 3 bases and J lost 5, with 10 bases in between. The CDR3 is made up of 14 amino acids. The CDR3 DNA is TGTGCCAGTAGTATTAACTTCTGGAATGAAAAACTGTTTTTT. It yields the protein CASSINFWNEKLFF.

This chain connects TRBV7-9 to TRBJ1-3, with a weak D call TRBD1 (5 bases). The germline V and J ends were trimmed by 6 bases and 2 bases, with 14 bases remaining between them. The length of the CDR3 is 15 residues. Germline lookup yields CDR1 SEHNR and CDR2 FQNEAQ (reference sequence). CDR3 bases: TGTGCCAGCAGGATTCAGGGAGGGCCTGGAAACACCATATATTTT. Amino acid sequence: CASRIQGGPGNTIYF.

This chain connects TRBV6-6 to TRBJ2-2, with TRBD1 identical over 8 bases. The CDR3 length is 15 residues. CDR1 MNHNY and CDR2 SVGAGI come from the germline V gene (reference sequence). V was clipped by 7 bases and J by 4 bases; unmatched bases: 8. The CDR3 nucleotides read TGTGCCAGCACCCCGGACAGGGTAGGCACCGGGGAGCTGTTTTTT. Translated, it gives CASTPDRVGTGELFF.

The chain has TRBV19 and TRBJ2-1; D is undetermined. Trimming cost V 11 bases and J 13 bases, with 18 bases left between them. CDR1 and CDR2 (germline): LNHDA, SQIVND (reference sequence). The CDR3 has 11 amino acids. The CDR3 is CASQSGFKQFF. The CDR3 nucleotides read TGTGCCTCACAGTCCGGATTTAAACAGTTCTTC.

The V gene is TRBV19, the J gene TRBJ2-2; no firm D call. CDR1 LNHDA and CDR2 SQIVND come from the germline V gene (reference sequence). CDR3 length: 14 amino acids. Trimming cost V 3 bases and J 5 bases, with 10 bases left between them. Here the CDR3 reads CASSILFQTGELFF. CDR3 sequence (DNA): TGTGCCAGTAGTATTCTCTTCCAGACCGGGGAGCTGTTTTTT. Supplemented by reference TRBV19 and TRBJ2-2, the full variable domain reads DGGITQSPKYLFRKEGQNVTLSCEQNLNHDAMYWYRQDPGQGLRLIYYSQIVNDFQKGDIAEGYSVSREKKESFPLTVTSAQKNPTAFYLCASSILFQTGELFFGEGSRLTVL.

The chain is built from TRBV6-5 and TRBJ1-1; D is ambiguous. Germline V gene lookup returns CDR1 MNHEY and CDR2 SVGAGI. This CDR3 contains 15 residues. The V end was cut by 5 bases, the J end by 1 base, with 14 bases between. The CDR3 is CASSTRPGGNTEAFF. For the CDR3, the DNA is TGTGCCAGCAGTACCCGCCCGGGTGGGAACACTGAAGCTTTCTTT.

This clone was detected only once. The chain couples TRBV13 to TRBJ2-3, with 9 bases that match TRBD2. The CDR3 is made up of 17 amino acids. The V gene end was trimmed by 2 bases and the J gene end by 2 bases; junction bases not matched to a gene: 8. Germline lookup yields CDR1 PRHDT and CDR2 FYEKMQ (reference sequence). CDR3 bases: TGTGCCAGCAGCTTAAGAGCTAGCGGGGCGCACACAGATACGCAGTATTTT. This codes for CASSLRASGAHTDTQYF. The full variable domain, completed using reference TRBV13 and TRBJ2-3, is AAGVIQSPRHLIKEKRETATLKCYPIPRHDTVYWYQQGPGQDPQFLISFYEKMQSDKGSIPDRFSAQQFSDYHSELNMSSLELGDSALYFCASSLRASGAHTDTQYFGPGTRLTVL.

V is TRBV28 and J is TRBJ2-7, with D perhaps TRBD2 (6 bases). CDR1 and CDR2 from the germline V gene are MDHEN and SYDVKM. The ends were cut back, 7 bases at V and 7 bases at J, with 14 bases in the middle. This CDR3 is 12 amino acids long. The CDR3 DNA is TGTGCCAGCATCCGGAGGGCGGAGGAGCAGTACTTC. Residues: CASIRRAEEQYF. Based on the CDR3 plus reference TRBV28 and TRBJ2-7, the full variable domain is DVKVTQSSRYLVKRTGEKVFLECVQDMDHENMFWYRQDPGLGLRLIYFSYDVKMKEKGDIPEGYSVSREKKERFSLILESASTNQTSMYLCASIRRAEEQYFGPGTRLTVT.

The chain joins TRBV10-2 to TRBJ2-2, with D possibly matching TRBD2 (5 bases). V lost 4 bases and J lost 7, with 19 bases in between. The CDR3 runs to 16 residues. Germline V gives CDR1 WSHSY, CDR2 SAAADI. CDR3 region: CASSATGYLRGGELFF. The CDR3 region has the DNA TGCGCCAGCAGTGCTACGGGATACCTTCGGGGCGGGGAGCTGTTTTTT.

The CDR3 DNA is TGTGCCAGCAGCTTAGGGAGGCTAGCGGGGACCCAAGAGACCCAGTACTTC. Protein: CASSLGRLAGTQETQYF. The gene calls are TRBV7-6 and TRBJ2-5, with 9 nucleotides matching TRBD2. The germline V gene has CDR1 SGHVS and CDR2 FNYEAQ. The CDR3 is 17 residues long. V lost 1 base and J lost 1; bases outside the gene matches: 7.

V and J are TRBV7-2 and TRBJ1-2; 9 bases line up with TRBD1. V trimming: 6 bases; J trimming: 6 bases; junction bases outside the gene matches: 11. This CDR3 contains 15 residues. Germline V gives CDR1 SGHTA, CDR2 FQGNSA. The DNA for the CDR3 is TGTGCCAGCAGTGTTATATGGACAGGGGACGATGGCTACACCTTC. It translates to CASSVIWTGDDGYTF.

This sequence joins TRBV11-1 and TRBJ2-5; 7 bases match TRBD1. The CDR3 length is 17 residues. Germline V gene lookup returns CDR1 SGHAT and CDR2 FQDESV (reference sequence). V lost 4 bases to trimming and J lost 2 bases; unmatched junction nucleotides: 13. CDR3 coding DNA: TGTGCCAGCAGCTCAAAGGGGGCCGGCTCTATACAAGAGACCCAGTACTTC. This encodes CASSSKGAGSIQETQYF.

This sequence joins TRBV9 and TRBJ1-3; D call uncertain. The CDR3 runs 14 residues. The germline V gene has CDR1 SGDLS and CDR2 YYNGEE. V dropped 0 bases and J dropped 2 bases, with 6 bases sitting between them. The CDR3 DNA follows: TGTGCCAGCAGCGTAGCAGGCGCTGGAAACACCATATATTTT. It specifies CASSVAGAGNTIYF.

V is TRBV19 and J is TRBJ2-1; TRBD1 agrees at 8 bases. CDR1 LNHDA and CDR2 SQIVND come from the germline V gene (reference sequence). This CDR3 has 15 residues. Losses at the gene ends were 5 bases for V and 3 bases for J; bases not matched to a gene: 6. The DNA for the CDR3 is TGTGCCAGTAGTGTCTGGACAGGGATCTACAATGAGCAGTTCTTC. This encodes CASSVWTGIYNEQFF.

The genes are TRBV7-9 and TRBJ2-7; no reliable D call. The CDR3 covers 13 residues. Germline V gene data show CDR1 as SEHNR and CDR2 as FQNEAQ (reference sequence). Trimming cost V 1 base and J 1 base, with 5 bases left between them. CDR3 protein: CASSLDVSYEQYF. DNA for the CDR3: TGTGCCAGCAGCTTAGATGTATCCTACGAGCAGTACTTC.